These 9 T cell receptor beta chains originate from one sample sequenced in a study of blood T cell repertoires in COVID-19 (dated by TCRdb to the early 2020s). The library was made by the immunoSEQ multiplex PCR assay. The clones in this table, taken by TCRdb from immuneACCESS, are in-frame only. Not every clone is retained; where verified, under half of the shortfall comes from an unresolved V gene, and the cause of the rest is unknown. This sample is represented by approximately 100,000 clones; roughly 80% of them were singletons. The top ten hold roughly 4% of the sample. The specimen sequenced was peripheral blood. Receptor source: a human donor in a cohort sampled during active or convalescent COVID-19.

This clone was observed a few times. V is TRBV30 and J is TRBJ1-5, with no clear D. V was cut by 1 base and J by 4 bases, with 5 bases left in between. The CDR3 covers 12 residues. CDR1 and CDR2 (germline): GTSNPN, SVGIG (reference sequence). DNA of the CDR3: TGTGCCTGGAGTGGGAGTAATCAGCCCCAGCATTTT. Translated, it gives CAWSGSNQPQHF. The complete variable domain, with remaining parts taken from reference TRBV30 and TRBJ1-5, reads SQTIHQWPATLVQPVGSPLSLECTVEGTSNPNLYWYRQAAGRGLQLLFYSVGIGQISSEVPQNLSASRPQDRQFILSSKKLLLSDSGFYLCAWSGSNQPQHFGDGTRLSIL.

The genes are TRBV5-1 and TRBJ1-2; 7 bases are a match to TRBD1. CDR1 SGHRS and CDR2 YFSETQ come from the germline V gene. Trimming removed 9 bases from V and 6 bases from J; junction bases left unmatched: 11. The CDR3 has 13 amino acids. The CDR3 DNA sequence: TGCGCCACTAGGACAGGAAATTTCGATGGCTACACCTTC. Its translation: CATRTGNFDGYTF.

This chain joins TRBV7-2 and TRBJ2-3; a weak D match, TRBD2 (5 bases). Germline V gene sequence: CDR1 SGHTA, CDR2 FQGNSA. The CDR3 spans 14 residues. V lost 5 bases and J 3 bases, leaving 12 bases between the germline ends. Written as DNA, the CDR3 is TGTGCCAGCAGCCGGGGATGGGCAACAGATACGCAGTATTTT. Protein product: CASSRGWATDTQYF.

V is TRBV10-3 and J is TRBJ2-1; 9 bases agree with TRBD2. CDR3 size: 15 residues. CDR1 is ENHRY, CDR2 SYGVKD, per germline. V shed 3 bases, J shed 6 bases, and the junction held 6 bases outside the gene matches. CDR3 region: CAISDPGLAVNEQFF. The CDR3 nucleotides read TGTGCCATCAGTGATCCGGGACTAGCCGTCAATGAGCAGTTCTTC.

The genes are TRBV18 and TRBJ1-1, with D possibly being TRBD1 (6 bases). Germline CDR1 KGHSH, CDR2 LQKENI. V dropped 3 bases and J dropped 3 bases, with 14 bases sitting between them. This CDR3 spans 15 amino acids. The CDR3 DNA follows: TGTGCCAGCTCACCCAGGACAGTAACCGACACTGAAGCTTTCTTT. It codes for CASSPRTVTDTEAFF.

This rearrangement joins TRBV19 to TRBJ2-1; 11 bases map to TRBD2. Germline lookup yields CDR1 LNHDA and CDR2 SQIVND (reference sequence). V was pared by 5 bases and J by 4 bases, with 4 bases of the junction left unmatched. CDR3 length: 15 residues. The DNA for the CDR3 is TGTGCCAGTAGTCACCTAGCGGGGGGTTACAATGAGCAGTTCTTC. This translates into CASSHLAGGYNEQFF.

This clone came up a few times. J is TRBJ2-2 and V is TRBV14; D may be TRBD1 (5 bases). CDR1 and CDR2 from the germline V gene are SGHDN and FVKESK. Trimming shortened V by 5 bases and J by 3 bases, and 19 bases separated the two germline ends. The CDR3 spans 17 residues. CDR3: CASSIRQLSKDTGELFF. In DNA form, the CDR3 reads TGTGCCAGCAGCATCCGACAGCTCTCTAAGGACACCGGGGAGCTGTTTTTT.

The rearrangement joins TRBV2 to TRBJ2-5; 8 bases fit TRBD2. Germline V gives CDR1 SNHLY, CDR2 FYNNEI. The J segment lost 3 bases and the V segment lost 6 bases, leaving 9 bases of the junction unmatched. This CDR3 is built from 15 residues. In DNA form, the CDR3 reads TGTGCCAGCAGGAGTACCGGGACTAGAAAAGAGACCCAGTACTTC. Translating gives CASRSTGTRKETQYF.

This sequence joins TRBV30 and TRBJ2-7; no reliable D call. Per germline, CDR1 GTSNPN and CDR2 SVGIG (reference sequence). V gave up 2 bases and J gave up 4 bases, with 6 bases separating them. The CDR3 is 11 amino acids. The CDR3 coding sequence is TGTGCCTGGAGTAGTCAGTACGAGCAGTACTTC. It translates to CAWSSQYEQYF.